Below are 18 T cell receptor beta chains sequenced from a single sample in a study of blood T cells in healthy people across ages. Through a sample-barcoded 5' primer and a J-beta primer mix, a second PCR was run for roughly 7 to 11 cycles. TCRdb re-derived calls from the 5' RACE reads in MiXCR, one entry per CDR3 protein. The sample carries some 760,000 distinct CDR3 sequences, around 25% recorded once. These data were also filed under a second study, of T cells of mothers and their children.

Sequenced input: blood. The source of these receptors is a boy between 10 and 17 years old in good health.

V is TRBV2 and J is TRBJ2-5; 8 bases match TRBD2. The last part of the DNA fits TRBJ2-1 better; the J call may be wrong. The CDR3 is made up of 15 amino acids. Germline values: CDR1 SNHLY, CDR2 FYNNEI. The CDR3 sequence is CASSLLAVQEHEQFF. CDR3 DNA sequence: TGTGCCAGCAGCTTACTAGCGGTCCAGGAGCATGAGCAGTTCTTC.

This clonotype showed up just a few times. CDR3 nucleotide sequence: TGTGCCAGCATTACTTTGGGCTTCTCTTTGGATGGCTACACCTTC. Amino acids: CASITLGFSLDGYTF. The V gene is TRBV6-1, the J gene TRBJ1-2; D unclear. Between the trimmed V and J ends, which lost 7 bases and 6 bases, there was a span of 21 bases. The CDR3 is 15 residues long. Germline CDR1 is MNHNS and CDR2 is SASEGT.

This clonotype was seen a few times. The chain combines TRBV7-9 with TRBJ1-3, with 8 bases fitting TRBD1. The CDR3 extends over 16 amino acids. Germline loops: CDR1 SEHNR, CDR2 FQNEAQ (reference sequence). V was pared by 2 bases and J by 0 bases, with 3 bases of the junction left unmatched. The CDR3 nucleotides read TGTGCCAGCAGCTTACAACAGGGGGGCTCTGGAAACACCATATATTTT. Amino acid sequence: CASSLQQGGSGNTIYF.

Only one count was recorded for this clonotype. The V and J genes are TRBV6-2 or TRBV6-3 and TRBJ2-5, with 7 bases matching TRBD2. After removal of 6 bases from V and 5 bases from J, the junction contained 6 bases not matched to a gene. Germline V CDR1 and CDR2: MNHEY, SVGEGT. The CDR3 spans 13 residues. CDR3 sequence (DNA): TGTGCCAGCAGCCGGACTAGTTTCGAGACCCAGTACTTC. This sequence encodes CASSRTSFETQYF.

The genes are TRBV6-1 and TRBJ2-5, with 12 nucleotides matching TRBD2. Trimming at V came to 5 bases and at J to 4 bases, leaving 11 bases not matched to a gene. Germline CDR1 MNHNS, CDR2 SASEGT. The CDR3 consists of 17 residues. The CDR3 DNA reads TGTGCCAGCAGTACGACTAGCGGGGGCCTCAAGGGAGAGACCCAGTACTTC. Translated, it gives CASSTTSGGLKGETQYF.

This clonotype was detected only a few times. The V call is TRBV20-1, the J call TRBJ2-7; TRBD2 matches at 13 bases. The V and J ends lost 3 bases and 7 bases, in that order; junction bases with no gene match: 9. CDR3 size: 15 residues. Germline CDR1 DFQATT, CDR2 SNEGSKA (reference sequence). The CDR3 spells CSARGLAGRSWEQYF. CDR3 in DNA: TGCAGTGCTAGGGGACTAGCGGGACGGTCTTGGGAGCAGTACTTC.

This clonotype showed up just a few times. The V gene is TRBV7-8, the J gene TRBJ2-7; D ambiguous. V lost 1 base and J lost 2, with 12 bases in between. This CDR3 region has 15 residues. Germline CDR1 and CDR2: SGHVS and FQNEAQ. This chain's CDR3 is CASSLGLGFPYEQYF. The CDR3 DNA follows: TGTGCCAGCAGCTTAGGTCTGGGTTTTCCCTACGAGCAGTACTTC. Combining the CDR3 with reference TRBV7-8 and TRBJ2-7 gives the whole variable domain GAGVSQSPRYKVAKRGQDVALRCDPISGHVSLFWYQQALGQGPEFLTYFQNEAQLDKSGLPSDRFFAERPEGSVSTLKIQRTQQEDSAVYLCASSLGLGFPYEQYFGPGTRLTVT.

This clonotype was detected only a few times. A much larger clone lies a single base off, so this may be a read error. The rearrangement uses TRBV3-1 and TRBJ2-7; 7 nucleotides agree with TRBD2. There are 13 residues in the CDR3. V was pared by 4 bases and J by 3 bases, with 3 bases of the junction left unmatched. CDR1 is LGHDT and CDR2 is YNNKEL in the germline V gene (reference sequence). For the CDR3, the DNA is TGTGCCAGCAGCCCCGGGGAGGGCTACGAGCAGTACTTC. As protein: CASSPGEGYEQYF.

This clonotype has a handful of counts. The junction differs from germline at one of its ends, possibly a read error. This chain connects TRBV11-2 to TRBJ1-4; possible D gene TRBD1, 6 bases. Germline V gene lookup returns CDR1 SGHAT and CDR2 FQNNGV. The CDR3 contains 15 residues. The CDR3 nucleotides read TGTGCCAGCAGCTTAGCAGGGGCCCTTAATGAAAAACTGTGTTTT. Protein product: CASSLAGALNEKLCF.

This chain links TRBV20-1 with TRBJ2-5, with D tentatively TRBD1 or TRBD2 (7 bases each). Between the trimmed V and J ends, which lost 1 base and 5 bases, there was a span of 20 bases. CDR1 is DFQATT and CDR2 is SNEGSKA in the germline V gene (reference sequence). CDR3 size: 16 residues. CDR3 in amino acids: CSARALREGAWETQYF. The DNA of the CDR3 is TGCAGTGCTAGAGCTCTCAGGGAGGGGGCCTGGGAGACCCAGTACTTC.

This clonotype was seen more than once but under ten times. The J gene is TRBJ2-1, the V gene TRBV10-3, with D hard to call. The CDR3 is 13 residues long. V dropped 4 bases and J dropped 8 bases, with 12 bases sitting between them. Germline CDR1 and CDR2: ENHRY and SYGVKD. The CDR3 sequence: CAISASIEDEQFF. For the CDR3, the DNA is TGTGCCATCAGTGCTTCTATCGAGGATGAGCAGTTCTTC.

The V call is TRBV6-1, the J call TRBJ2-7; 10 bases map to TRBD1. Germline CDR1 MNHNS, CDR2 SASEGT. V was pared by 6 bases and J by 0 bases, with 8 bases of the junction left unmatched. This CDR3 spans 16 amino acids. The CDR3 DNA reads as TGTGCCAGCAGCAGGACAGGGGGATTGACCTCCTACGAGCAGTACTTC. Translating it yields CASSRTGGLTSYEQYF.

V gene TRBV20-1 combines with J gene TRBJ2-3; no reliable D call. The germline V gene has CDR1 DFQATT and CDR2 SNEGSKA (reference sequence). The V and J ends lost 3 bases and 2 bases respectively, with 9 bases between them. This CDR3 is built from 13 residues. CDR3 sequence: CSARVPHTDTQYF. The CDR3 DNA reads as TGCAGTGCTAGGGTCCCCCACACAGATACGCAGTATTTT.

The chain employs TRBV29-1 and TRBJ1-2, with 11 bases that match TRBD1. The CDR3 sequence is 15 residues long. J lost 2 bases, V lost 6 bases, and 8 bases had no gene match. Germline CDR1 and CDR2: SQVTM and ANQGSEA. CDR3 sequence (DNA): TGCAGCGTCGGATTGGACAGGGGGCGCAACTATGGCTACACCTTC. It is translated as CSVGLDRGRNYGYTF.

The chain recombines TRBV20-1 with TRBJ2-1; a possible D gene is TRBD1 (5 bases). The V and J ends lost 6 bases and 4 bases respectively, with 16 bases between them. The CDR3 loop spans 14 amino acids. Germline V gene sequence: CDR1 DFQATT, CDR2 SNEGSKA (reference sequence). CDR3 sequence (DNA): TGCAGTGCAATGAGACAAGGGGTATACAATGAGCAGTTCTTC. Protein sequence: CSAMRQGVYNEQFF.

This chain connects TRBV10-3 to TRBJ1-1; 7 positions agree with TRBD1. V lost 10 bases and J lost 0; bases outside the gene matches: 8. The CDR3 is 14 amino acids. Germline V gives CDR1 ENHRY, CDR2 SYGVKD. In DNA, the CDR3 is TGTGCCACCCGACTGACAGGGATGAACACTGAAGCTTTCTTT. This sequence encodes CATRLTGMNTEAFF.

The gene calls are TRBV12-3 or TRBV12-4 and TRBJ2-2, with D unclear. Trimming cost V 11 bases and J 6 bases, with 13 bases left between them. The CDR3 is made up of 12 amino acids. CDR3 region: CAGRAPAGELFF. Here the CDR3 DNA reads TGTGCCGGCCGGGCCCCGGCCGGGGAGCTGTTTTTT.

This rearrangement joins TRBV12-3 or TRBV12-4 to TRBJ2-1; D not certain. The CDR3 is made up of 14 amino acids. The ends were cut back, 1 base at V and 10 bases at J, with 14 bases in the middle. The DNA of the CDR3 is TGTGCCAGCAGTTTAGGGTCGGTACCTGGCGAGCAGTTCTTC. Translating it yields CASSLGSVPGEQFF.